The 27 T cell receptor beta chains listed next were all sequenced from one sample in a study of monozygotic twins with inflammatory bowel disease. TCRdb reprocessed the 5' RACE reads and keeps a single row for each CDR3 protein, giving no DNA. The specimen's table records tens of thousands of distinct CDR3 sequences. The sequenced sample was blood. These receptors were obtained from a human donor with ulcerative colitis or Crohn's disease, or a healthy co-twin of an affected twin (not recorded which).

This CDR3 reads CASSSWDSRGEKLFF. V is TRBV7-9 and J is TRBJ1-4. In germline, CDR1 is SEHNR, CDR2 FQNEAQ (reference sequence). The CDR3 consists of 15 residues. The entire variable domain, with the rest obtained from reference TRBV7-9 and TRBJ1-4, is as follows: DTGVSQNPRHKITKRGQNVTFRCDPISEHNRLYWYRQTLGQGPEFLTYFQNEAQLEKSRLLSDRFSAERPKGSFSTLEIQRTEQGDSAMYLCASSSWDSRGEKLFFGSGTQLSVL.

The chain has TRBV7-2 and TRBJ1-5; TCRdb's D gene call, TRBD1, goes unchecked for lack of DNA. This CDR3 spans 15 amino acids. Germline CDR1 reads SGHTA; CDR2 reads FQGNSA. CDR3: CASSLGLGGTQPQHF.

This chain uses TRBV20-1 with TRBJ2-7. The CDR3 runs 14 residues. Germline CDR1 is DFQATT and CDR2 is SNEGSKA (reference sequence). This CDR3 reads CSARAVGWTYEQYF.

The chain uses TRBV3-1 and TRBJ2-1; TCRdb outputs TRBD1, but without DNA this stays unchecked. The germline V gene has CDR1 LGHDT and CDR2 YNNKEL (reference sequence). The CDR3 totals 15 residues. The CDR3 sequence: CASSQGTTGNNEQFF.

CDR3 region: CASSILPRTKRTDTQYF. The V gene is TRBV19, the J gene TRBJ2-3; TCRdb outputs TRBD2, but without DNA this stays unchecked. CDR1 is LNHDA and CDR2 is SQIVND in the germline V gene (reference sequence). The CDR3 spans 17 residues.

The V gene is TRBV20-1, the J gene TRBJ2-1; TCRdb reports TRBD1, a call that lacks DNA to check it against. The CDR3 runs 14 residues. Germline values: CDR1 DFQATT, CDR2 SNEGSKA (reference sequence). The CDR3 loop is CSARPPGSYNEQFF.

The CDR3: CATSRMHQETQYF. J is TRBJ2-5 and V is TRBV15. Germline V lookup: CDR1 LNHNV, CDR2 YYDKDF (reference sequence). The CDR3 covers 13 residues.

The chain recombines TRBV11-2 with TRBJ2-4. CDR1 and CDR2 from the germline V gene are SGHAT and FQNNGV. The CDR3 loop spans 16 amino acids. CDR3 amino acids: CASSAGYLLAKNIQYF.

The CDR3 spells CASSQGPGRGPNEQFF. The V and J genes are TRBV3-1 and TRBJ2-1; the D gene TCRdb calls, TRBD1, cannot be checked with no DNA. Germline CDR1 is LGHDT and CDR2 is YNNKEL (reference sequence). The CDR3 is 16 residues long.

The CDR3 sequence is CASSPEGSGRAFF. The gene calls are TRBV18 and TRBJ1-1; TCRdb reports TRBD1, a call that lacks DNA to check it against. Germline-derived CDR1 and CDR2 are KGHSH and LQKENI. The length of the CDR3 is 13 residues.

The chain uses TRBV20-1 and TRBJ2-5; TCRdb designates TRBD2, a call that cannot be tested without DNA. In germline, CDR1 is DFQATT, CDR2 SNEGSKA (reference sequence). This CDR3 is 14 amino acids long. The CDR3 spells CSADEPDSFETQYF.

V and J are TRBV9 and TRBJ2-1. The length of the CDR3 is 17 residues. Germline V CDR1 and CDR2: SGDLS, YYNGEE. The CDR3 spells CASSVLIEVSSYNEQFF.

The chain has TRBV28 and TRBJ2-7; TCRdb's assignment of TRBD1 cannot be checked, as there is no DNA. The CDR3 has 12 amino acids. Germline lookup yields CDR1 MDHEN and CDR2 SYDVKM. The CDR3 loop is CASSLLGAEQYF.

The chain uses TRBV9 and TRBJ2-1. This CDR3 comprises 13 residues. The germline CDR1 and CDR2 sequences are SGDLS and YYNGEE. The CDR3 sequence is CASSVDGHNEQFF.

The V and J genes are TRBV12-3 or TRBV12-4 and TRBJ2-3; TCRdb's D gene call, TRBD1, goes unchecked for lack of DNA. The CDR3 loop spans 18 amino acids. The CDR3 reads CASTLNAWDSLSTDTQYF.

The chain uses TRBV6-5 and TRBJ1-2; the TCRdb D gene call, TRBD1, has no DNA to confirm it. CDR3 length: 15 residues. CDR1 MNHEY and CDR2 SVGAGI come from the germline V gene. The chain's CDR3 is CASSPGRDGGYGYTF.

CDR3 sequence: CASSIDSAISYEQYF. The chain recombines TRBV5-1 with TRBJ2-7; TCRdb's D call of TRBD1 is untestable without DNA. This CDR3 spans 15 amino acids. From germline, CDR1 is SGHRS and CDR2 YFSETQ.

The rearrangement joins TRBV15 to TRBJ1-1. The CDR3 has 15 residues. In germline, CDR1 is LNHNV, CDR2 YYDKDF (reference sequence). CDR3 residues: CATSRDSLGDTEAFF.

The chain employs TRBV6-1 and TRBJ1-2; TCRdb's D call of TRBD1 is untestable without DNA. The V gene's germline CDR1 is MNHNS and CDR2 SASEGT. The CDR3 has 14 amino acids. CDR3 region: CASRRQGGGNGYTF.

The chain couples TRBV11-2 to TRBJ1-3; TCRdb returns TRBD1, unconfirmable since there is no DNA. The V gene's germline CDR1 is SGHAT and CDR2 FQNNGV. The CDR3 contains 14 residues. CDR3 region: CASSKDTTRFTIYF.

This chain connects TRBV5-6 to TRBJ2-7; TCRdb returns TRBD1, unconfirmable since there is no DNA. The CDR3 totals 14 residues. The germline gives CDR1 SGHDT, CDR2 YYEEEE. The chain's CDR3 is CASSYRDRGYEQYF.

The chain links TRBV3-1 to TRBJ1-1; there is no DNA to check the TCRdb D call of TRBD1. The CDR3 loop spans 13 amino acids. Per germline, CDR1 LGHDT and CDR2 YNNKEL (reference sequence). The CDR3 loop reads CASLNGGNTEAFF.

V usage is TRBV6-5 and J usage is TRBJ1-2; TCRdb's D call, TRBD1, is unchecked because there is no DNA. This CDR3 region has 17 residues. Germline V lookup: CDR1 MNHEY, CDR2 SVGAGI. CDR3 residues: CASSYGGGAESNYGYTF.

The chain is built from TRBV2 and TRBJ2-3; the TCRdb call, TRBD1, lacks DNA for checking. The CDR3 runs to 15 residues. The germline CDR1 and CDR2 sequences are SNHLY and FYNNEI. The CDR3 spells CACRRAGGPGDTQYF.

J is TRBJ1-1 and V is TRBV11-2; without DNA, the TCRdb call of TRBD1 cannot be checked. Per the germline V gene, CDR1 is SGHAT and CDR2 is FQNNGV. CDR3 length: 12 residues. CDR3 amino acids: CASSLPGEKAFF. Full variable domain (remainder filled in from reference TRBV11-2 and TRBJ1-1): EAGVAQSPRYKIIEKRQSVAFWCNPISGHATLYWYQQILGQGPKLLIQFQNNGVVDDSQLPKDRFSAERLKGVDSTLKIQPAKLEDSAVYLCASSLPGEKAFFGQGTRLTVV.

The rearrangement joins TRBV4-1 to TRBJ1-4. The germline CDR1 and CDR2 sequences are MGHRA and YSYEKL. The CDR3 runs to 15 residues. The CDR3 loop is CASSQEAGRNEKLFF.

The J gene is TRBJ2-1, the V gene TRBV10-2. The CDR3 consists of 12 residues. Germline V gene sequence: CDR1 WSHSY, CDR2 SAAADI. The CDR3 protein is CASSDSGNEQFF.